This T cell receptor beta chain was obtained from a study of CXCR3-negative and CXCR3-positive naive CD8 T cells. General study results and limits: Naive cells that were CXCR3-negative or CXCR3-positive used TRBV-TRBJ genes alike, while memory cells diverged. CXCR3-positive naive cells carried more hydrophobic TRB CDR3s than CXCR3-negative ones. Comparably high diversity marked both naive subsets, whereas memory CD8+ cells had much lower diversity. After cryopreservation, expression of CXCR3 was partially reduced, and most assays were run with fresh PBMCs.

CDR3 length: 16 amino acids. CDR1 and CDR2 from the germline V gene are SGHAT and FQNNGV. Every subset of CD8+ T cells was sorted in triplicate at hundreds of thousands of cells each. Libraries were UMI-labeled 5' RACE TRB cDNA. Using the 5' RACE reads, TCRdb records one entry per CDR3 protein without DNA. Here the sample table reports 60,000 to 65,000 distinct CDR3 sequences. Note on this clonotype: Antigen specificity is unknown.

Specimen: naive CXCR3+ CD8+ T cells from blood. Subset noted: CD45RO-CCR7+CD27+CD95- naive CD8+ T cells expressing CXCR3 (TNR3+). The J gene is TRBJ2-1, the V gene TRBV11-2; TCRdb outputs TRBD1, but without DNA this stays unchecked. The receptor was derived from a human donor in good health. Some clones in this sample may be carry-over from other donors' samples. The CDR3 sequence is CASSLYTGQGVNEQFF.